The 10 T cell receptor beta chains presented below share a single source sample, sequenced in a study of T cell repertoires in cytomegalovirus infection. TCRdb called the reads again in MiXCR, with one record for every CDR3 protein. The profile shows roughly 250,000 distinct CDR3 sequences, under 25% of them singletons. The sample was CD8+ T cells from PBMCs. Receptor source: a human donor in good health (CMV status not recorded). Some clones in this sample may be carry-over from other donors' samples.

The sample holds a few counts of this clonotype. CDR3 loop: CASTRKEAMYQETQYF. The CDR3 region has the DNA TGTGCCAGCACCCGCAAGGAGGCAATGTACCAAGAGACCCAGTACTTC. J is TRBJ2-5 and V is TRBV6-6; weak D call: TRBD2 (5 bases). This CDR3 is 16 amino acids long. V dropped 7 bases and J dropped 0 bases, with 18 bases sitting between them. Germline V gives CDR1 MNHNY, CDR2 SVGAGI (reference sequence).

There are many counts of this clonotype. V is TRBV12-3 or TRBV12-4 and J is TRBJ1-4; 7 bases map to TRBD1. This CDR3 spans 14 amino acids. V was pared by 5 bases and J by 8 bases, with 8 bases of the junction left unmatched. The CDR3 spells CASSPRQGDEKLFF. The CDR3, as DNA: TGTGCCAGCAGTCCACGACAGGGCGACGAAAAACTGTTTTTT.

This CDR3 is CASSLGGGPDTQYF. The CDR3 DNA sequence: TGTGCCAGCAGTTTAGGAGGGGGCCCAGATACGCAGTATTTT. The chain has TRBV12-3 or TRBV12-4 and TRBJ2-3, with 7 bases that match TRBD1. The J segment lost 4 bases and the V segment lost 1 base, leaving 2 bases of the junction unmatched. The CDR3 totals 14 residues.

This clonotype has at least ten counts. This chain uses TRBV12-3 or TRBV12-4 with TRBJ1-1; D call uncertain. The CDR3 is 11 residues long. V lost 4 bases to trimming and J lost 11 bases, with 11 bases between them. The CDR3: CASSSPGGAFF. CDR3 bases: TGTGCCAGCAGTTCCCCGGGAGGGGCTTTCTTT.

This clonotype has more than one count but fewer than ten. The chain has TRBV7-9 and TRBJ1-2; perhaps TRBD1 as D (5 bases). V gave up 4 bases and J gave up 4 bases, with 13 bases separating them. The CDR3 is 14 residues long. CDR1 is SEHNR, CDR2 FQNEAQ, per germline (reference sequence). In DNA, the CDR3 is TGTGCCAGCAGCTCGACCCGACAGACCTATGGCTACACCTTC. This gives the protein CASSSTRQTYGYTF.

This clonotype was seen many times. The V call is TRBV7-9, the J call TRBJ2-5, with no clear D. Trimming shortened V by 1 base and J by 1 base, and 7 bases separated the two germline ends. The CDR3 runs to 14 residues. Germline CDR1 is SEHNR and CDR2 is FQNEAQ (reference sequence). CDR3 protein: CASSLDDTQETQYF. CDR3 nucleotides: TGTGCCAGCAGCTTAGATGACACCCAAGAGACCCAGTACTTC.

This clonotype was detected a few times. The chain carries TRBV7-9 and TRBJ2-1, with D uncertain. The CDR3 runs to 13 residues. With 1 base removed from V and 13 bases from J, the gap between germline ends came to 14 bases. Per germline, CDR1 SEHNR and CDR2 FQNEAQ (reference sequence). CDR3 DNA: TGTGCCAGCAGCTTAGGTGACCTGGAGATACAGTTCTTC. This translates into CASSLGDLEIQFF.

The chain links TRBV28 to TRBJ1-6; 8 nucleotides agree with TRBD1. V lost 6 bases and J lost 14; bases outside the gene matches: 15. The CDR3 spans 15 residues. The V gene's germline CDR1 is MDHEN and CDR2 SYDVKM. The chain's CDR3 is CASRRPGQAKGALHF. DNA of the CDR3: TGTGCCAGCAGGCGTCCGGGACAGGCTAAAGGAGCCCTCCACTTT.

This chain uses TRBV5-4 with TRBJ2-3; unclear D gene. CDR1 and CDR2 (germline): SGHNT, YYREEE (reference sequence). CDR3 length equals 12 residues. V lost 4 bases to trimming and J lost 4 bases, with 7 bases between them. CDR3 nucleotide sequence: TGTGCCAGCAGCCAAGTACCAGATACGCAGTATTTT. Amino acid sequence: CASSQVPDTQYF.

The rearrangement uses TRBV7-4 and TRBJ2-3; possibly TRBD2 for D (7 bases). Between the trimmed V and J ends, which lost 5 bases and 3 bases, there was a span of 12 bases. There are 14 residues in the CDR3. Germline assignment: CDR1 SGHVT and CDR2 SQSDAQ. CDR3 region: CASSVGGDTDTQYF. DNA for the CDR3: TGTGCCAGCAGCGTAGGGGGGGATACAGATACGCAGTATTTT. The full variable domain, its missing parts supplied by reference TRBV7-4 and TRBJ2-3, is GAGVSQSPRYKVAKRGRDVALRCDSISGHVTLYWYRQTLGQGSEVLTYSQSDAQRDKSGRPSGRFSAERPERSVSTLKIQRTEQGDSAVYLCASSVGGDTDTQYFGPGTRLTVL.